This TCR beta chain derives from a study of blood T cells in healthy people across ages. Germline CDR1 reads SQVTM; CDR2 reads ANQGSEA. This CDR3 is built from 13 residues. A second roughly 6 to 12 cycle PCR used barcoded and J-beta primers. All cDNA molecules were each tagged by a template-switch adaptor with 12 random nucleotides. TCRdb reprocessed the 5' RACE reads via MiXCR and lists one record per CDR3 protein. The sample lists over 1,500,000 distinct CDR3 sequences, approximately 40% occurring once. The people who gave samples were healthy Caucasians from Russia, aged about 6 to 95. Samples had at least 6 million PBMCs isolated from them. Total RNA extraction produced at least 5 micrograms (per sample) for the study.

Sample: blood. This rearrangement joins TRBV29-1 to TRBJ2-4; 7 positions match TRBD1. The tail of the sequence fits TRBJ2-7 better, so the J call may be wrong. The TCR originated in a human donor in good health. The CDR3 bases are TGCAGCGTGGGACAGTTAGCCTCCTACGAGCAGTACTTC. Its translation is CSVGQLASYEQYF.